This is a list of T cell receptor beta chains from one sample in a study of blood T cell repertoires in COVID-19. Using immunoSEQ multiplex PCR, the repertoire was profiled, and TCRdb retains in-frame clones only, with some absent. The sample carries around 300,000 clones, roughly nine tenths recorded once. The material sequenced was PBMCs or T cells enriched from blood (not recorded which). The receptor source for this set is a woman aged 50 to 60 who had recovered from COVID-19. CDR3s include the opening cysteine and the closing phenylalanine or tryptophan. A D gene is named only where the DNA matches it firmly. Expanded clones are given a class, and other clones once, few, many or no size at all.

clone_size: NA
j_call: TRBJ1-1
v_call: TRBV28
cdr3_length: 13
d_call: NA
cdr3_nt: TGTGCCAGCAGTCCCGGGACTGATCTTGAAGCTTTCTTT
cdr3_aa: CASSPGTDLEAFF

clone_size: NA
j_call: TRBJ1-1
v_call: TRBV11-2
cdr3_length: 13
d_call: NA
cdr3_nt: TGTGCCAGCAGCACGGAGTATAACACTGAAGCTTTCTTT
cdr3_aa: CASSTEYNTEAFF

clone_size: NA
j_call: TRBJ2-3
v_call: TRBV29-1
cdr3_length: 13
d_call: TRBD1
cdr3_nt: TGCAGCGTTGACAGGGGGCGGACAGATACGCAGTATTTT
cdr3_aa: CSVDRGRTDTQYF

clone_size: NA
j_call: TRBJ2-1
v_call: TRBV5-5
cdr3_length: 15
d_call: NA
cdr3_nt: TGTGCCAGCAGCTTTATCAGCGGGCAGTACAATGAGCAGTTCTTC
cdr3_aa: CASSFISGQYNEQFF

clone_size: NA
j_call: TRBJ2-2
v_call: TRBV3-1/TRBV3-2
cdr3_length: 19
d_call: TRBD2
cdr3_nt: TGTGCCAGCAGCCGGACTAGCGGAAAGCCACACTCGAACACCGGGGAGCTGTTTTTT
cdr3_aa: CASSRTSGKPHSNTGELFF

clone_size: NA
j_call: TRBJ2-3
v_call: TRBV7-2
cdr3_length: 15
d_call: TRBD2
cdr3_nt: TGTGCCAGCAGCTTAGGAGGGAGGGAGGCAGATACGCAGTATTTT
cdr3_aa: CASSLGGREADTQYF

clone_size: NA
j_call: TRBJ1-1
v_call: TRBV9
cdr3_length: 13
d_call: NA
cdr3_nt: TGTGCCAGCAGCGTCCTAGGGGCCCATGAAGCTTTCTTT
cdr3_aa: CASSVLGAHEAFF

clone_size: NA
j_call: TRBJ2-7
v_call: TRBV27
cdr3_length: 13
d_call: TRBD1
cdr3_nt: TGTGCCAGCAGTCCCGGGACAGACTACGAGCAGTACTTC
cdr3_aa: CASSPGTDYEQYF

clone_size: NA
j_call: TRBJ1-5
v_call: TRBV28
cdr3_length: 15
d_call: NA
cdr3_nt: TGTGCCAGCAGTCCCGGGGGGGTGGCCAATCAGCCCCAGCATTTT
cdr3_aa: CASSPGGVANQPQHF

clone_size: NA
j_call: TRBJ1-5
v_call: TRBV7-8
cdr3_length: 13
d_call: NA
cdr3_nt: TGTGCCAGCAGCTTAGAACGGGATCAGCCCCAGCATTTT
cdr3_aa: CASSLERDQPQHF

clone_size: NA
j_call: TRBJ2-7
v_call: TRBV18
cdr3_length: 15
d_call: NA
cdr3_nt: TGTGCCAGCTCCCCCACACTACCCCAGTCCTACGAGCAGTACTTC
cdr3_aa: CASSPTLPQSYEQYF

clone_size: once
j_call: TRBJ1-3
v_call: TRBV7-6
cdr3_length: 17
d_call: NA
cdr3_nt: TGTGCCAGCAGCCTGCTTTCCGGGAGTTTTTCTGGAAACACCATATATTTT
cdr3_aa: CASSLLSGSFSGNTIYF

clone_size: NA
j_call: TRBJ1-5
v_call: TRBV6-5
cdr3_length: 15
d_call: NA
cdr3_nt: TGTGCCAGTAGCCGCCGTGGACAGCGCAATCAGCCCCAGCATTTT
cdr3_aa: CASSRRGQRNQPQHF

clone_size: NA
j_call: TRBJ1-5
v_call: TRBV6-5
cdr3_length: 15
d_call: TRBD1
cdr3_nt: TGTGCCAGCAGTTACTCGGTGGCAGGGGGTCAGCCCCAGCATTTT
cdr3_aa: CASSYSVAGGQPQHF

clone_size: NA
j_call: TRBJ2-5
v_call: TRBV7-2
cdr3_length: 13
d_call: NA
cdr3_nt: TGTGCCAGCAGCTTATCTGAGTCTGAGACCCAGTACTTC
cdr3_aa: CASSLSESETQYF

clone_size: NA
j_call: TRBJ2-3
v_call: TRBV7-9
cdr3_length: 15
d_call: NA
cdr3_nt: TGTGCCAGCAGGCTATCCCTCCGGGATTCAGATACGCAGTATTTT
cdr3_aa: CASRLSLRDSDTQYF

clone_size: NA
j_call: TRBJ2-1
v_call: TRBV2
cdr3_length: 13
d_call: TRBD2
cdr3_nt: TGTGCCAGTGGGACTAGCGGGGGCAATGAGCAGTTCTTC
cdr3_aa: CASGTSGGNEQFF

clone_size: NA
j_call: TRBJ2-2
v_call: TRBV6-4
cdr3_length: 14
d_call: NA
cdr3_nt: TGTGCCAGCAGTGTACAGGAGAACACCGGGGAGCTGTTTTTT
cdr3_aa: CASSVQENTGELFF

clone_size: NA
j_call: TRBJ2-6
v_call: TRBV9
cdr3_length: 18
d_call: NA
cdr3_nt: TGTGCCAGCATCAGGGTAGGAGAAGGAAAGTCTGGGGCCAACGTCCTGACTTTC
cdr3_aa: CASIRVGEGKSGANVLTF

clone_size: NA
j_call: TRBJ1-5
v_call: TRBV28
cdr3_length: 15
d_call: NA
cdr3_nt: TGTGCCAGCAGTTTATTATCGAGGAGCAATCAGCCCCAGCATTTT
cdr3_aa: CASSLLSRSNQPQHF

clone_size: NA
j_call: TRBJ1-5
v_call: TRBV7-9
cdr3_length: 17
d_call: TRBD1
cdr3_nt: TGTGCCAGCAGCTTAGATGGACAGGGTGTGCGAGCTCAGCCCCAGCATTTT
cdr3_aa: CASSLDGQGVRAQPQHF

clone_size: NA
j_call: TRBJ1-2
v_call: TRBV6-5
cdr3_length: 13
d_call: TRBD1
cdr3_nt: TGTGCCAGCAGGATGACAGGGAACTATGGCTACACCTTC
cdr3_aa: CASRMTGNYGYTF

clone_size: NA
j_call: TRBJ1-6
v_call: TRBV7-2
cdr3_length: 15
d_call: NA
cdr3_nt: TGTGCCAGCAAGCGCGACGGACTCTATAATTCACCCCTCCACTTT
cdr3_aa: CASKRDGLYNSPLHF

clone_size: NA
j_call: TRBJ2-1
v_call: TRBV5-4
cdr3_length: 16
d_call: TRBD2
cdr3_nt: TGTGCCAGCAGCTTGGGGACTAGCGGGAGGATAAATGAGCAGTTCTTC
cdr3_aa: CASSLGTSGRINEQFF

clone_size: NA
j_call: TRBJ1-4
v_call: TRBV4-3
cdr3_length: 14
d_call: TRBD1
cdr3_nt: TGCGCCAGCAGCCCGACAGGGGCTAATGAAAAACTGTTTTTT
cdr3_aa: CASSPTGANEKLFF

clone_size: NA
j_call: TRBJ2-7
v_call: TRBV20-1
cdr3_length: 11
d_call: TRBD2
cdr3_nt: TGCAGTGCACCGGGACTAGACGAGCAGTACTTC
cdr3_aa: CSAPGLDEQYF

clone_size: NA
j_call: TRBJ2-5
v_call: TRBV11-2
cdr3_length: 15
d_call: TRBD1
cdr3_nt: TGTGCCAGCAGCTTGGGACAGGCCATACAAGAGACCCAGTACTTC
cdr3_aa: CASSLGQAIQETQYF

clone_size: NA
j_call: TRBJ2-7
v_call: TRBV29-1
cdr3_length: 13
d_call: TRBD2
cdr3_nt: TGCAGCGTTTGTAGCGGGAGTTCCTACGAGCAGTACTTC
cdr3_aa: CSVCSGSSYEQYF

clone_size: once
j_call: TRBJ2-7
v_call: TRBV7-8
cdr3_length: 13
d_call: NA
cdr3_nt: TGTGCCAGCAGCCCCCGACTCCTCGGCGAGCAGTACTTC
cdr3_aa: CASSPRLLGEQYF

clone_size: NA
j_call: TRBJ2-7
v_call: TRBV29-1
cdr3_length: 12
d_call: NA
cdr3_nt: TGCAGCGTCCTTCGCGACACTTACGAGCAGTACTTC
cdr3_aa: CSVLRDTYEQYF

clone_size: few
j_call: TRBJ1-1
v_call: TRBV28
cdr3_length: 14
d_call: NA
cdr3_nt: TGTGCCAGCAACGGGAGGTGGCTGAACACTGAAGCTTTCTTT
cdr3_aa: CASNGRWLNTEAFF

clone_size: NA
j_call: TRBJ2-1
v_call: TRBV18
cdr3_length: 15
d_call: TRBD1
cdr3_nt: TGTGCCAGCCGAGTAGGGACAGGCTCCTACAATGAGCAGTTCTTC
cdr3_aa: CASRVGTGSYNEQFF

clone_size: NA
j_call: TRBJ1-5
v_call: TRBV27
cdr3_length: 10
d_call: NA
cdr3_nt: TGTGCCAGCGGCCTTCAGCCCCAGCATTTT
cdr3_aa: CASGLQPQHF

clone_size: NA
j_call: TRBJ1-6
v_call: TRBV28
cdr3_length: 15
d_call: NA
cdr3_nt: TGTGCCAGCAGCGAACCGACAGATAATAATTCACCCCTCCACTTT
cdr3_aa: CASSEPTDNNSPLHF

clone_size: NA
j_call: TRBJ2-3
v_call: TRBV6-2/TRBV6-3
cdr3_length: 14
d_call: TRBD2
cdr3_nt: TGTGCCAGCAGTTACGCGGGAGTGGGTAATACGCAGTATTTT
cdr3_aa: CASSYAGVGNTQYF

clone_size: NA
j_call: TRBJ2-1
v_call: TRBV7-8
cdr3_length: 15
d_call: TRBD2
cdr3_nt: TGTGCCAGCAGCTTCGGGACTAGCGGGAGTGGAGAGCAGTTCTTC
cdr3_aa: CASSFGTSGSGEQFF

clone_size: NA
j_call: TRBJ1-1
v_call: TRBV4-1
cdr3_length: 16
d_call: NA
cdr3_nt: TGCGCCAGCAGCCAAGGGTTACACGGACAGAACACTGAAGCTTTCTTT
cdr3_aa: CASSQGLHGQNTEAFF

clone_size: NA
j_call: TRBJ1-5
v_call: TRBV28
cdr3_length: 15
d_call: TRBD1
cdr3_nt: TGTGCCAGCAGGACCGGACAGGCCAGCAATCAGCCCCAGCATTTT
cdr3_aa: CASRTGQASNQPQHF

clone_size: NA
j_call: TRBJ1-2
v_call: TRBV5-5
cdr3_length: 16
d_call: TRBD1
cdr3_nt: TGTGCCAGCACTCCGAGCCTTGACAGGGATGGTTATGGCTACACCTTC
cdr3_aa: CASTPSLDRDGYGYTF

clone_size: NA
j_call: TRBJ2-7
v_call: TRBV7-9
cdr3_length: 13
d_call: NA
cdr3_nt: TGTGCCAGCAGCTTAGTGAGGATCTACGAGCAGTACTTC
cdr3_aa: CASSLVRIYEQYF

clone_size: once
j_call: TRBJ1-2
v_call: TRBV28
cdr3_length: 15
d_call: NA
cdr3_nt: TGTGCCAGCAGCCTTACCTCGGGGGAGAACTATGGCTACACCTTC
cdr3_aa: CASSLTSGENYGYTF

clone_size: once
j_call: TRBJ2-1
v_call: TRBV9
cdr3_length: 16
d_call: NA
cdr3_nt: TGTGCCAGCAGCGTAGAGCAGGGCCGGTCCTACAATGAGCAGTTCTTC
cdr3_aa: CASSVEQGRSYNEQFF

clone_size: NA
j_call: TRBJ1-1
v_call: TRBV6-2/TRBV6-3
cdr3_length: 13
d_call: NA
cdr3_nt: TGTGCCAGCAGTTACTCCGGGTTCACTGAAGCTTTCTTT
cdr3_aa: CASSYSGFTEAFF

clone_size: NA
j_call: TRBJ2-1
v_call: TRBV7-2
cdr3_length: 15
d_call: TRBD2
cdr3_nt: TGTGCCAGCAGCTTAGAGGGCGGGAGGGCCAATGAGCAGTTCTTC
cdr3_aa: CASSLEGGRANEQFF

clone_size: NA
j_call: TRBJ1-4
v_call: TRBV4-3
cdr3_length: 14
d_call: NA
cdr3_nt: TGCGCCAGCAGCCCGGGGGCAACTAATGAAAAACTGTTTTTT
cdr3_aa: CASSPGATNEKLFF

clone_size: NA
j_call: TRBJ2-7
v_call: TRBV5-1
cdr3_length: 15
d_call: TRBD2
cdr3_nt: TGCGCCAGCAGCCCTGGACTAGCGAGATCCTACGAGCAGTACTTC
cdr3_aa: CASSPGLARSYEQYF

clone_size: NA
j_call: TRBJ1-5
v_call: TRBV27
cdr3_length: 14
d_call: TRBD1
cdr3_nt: TGTGCCGTACAGGGGGCGCAGGGCAATCAGCCCCAGCATTTT
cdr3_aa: CAVQGAQGNQPQHF

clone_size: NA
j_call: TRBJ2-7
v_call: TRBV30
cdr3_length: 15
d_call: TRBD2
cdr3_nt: TGTGCCTGGAGTGTACCCGGACTAGCGGGAGGCGAGCAGTACTTC
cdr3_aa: CAWSVPGLAGGEQYF

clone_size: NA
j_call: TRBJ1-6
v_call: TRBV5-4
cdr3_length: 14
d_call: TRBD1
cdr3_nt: TGTGCCAGCAGGGCCGGGACAGGGAATTCACCCCTCCACTTT
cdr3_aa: CASRAGTGNSPLHF

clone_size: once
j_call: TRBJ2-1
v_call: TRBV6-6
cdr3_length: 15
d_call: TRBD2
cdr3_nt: TGTGCCAGCAGCTCAACTAGCGGGGCTTACAATGAGCAGTTCTTC
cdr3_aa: CASSSTSGAYNEQFF

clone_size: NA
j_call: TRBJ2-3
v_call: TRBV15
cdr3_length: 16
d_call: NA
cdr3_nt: TGTGCCACCAGCAGAGATAGGGCGGGACGCACAGATACGCAGTATTTT
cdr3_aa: CATSRDRAGRTDTQYF

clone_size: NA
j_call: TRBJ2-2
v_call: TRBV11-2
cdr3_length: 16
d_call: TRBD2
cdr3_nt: TGTGCCAGCAGCTTAAGGGCGGGAGGGCCGGACGGGGAGCTGTTTTTT
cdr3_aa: CASSLRAGGPDGELFF

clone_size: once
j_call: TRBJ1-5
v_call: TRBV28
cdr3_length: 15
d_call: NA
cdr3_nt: TGTGCCAGCATCCCACTTATTCGCACGGGTCAGCCCCAGCATTTT
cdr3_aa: CASIPLIRTGQPQHF

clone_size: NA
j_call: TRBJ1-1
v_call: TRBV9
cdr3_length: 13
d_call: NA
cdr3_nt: TGTGCCAGCAGCCCTTACGGGGGGACTGAAGCTTTCTTT
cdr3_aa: CASSPYGGTEAFF

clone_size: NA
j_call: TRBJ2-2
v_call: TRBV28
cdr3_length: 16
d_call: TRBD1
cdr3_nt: TGTGCCAGCAGTTTATGGGGGACAGGGTCCACCGGGGAGCTGTTTTTT
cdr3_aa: CASSLWGTGSTGELFF

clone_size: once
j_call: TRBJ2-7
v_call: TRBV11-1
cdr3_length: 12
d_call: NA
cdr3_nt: TGTGCCAGCAGCCCTGGGAGCCACGAGCAGTACTTC
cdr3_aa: CASSPGSHEQYF

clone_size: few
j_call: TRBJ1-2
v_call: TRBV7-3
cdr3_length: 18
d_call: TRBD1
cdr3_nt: TGTGCCAGCAGCTCCGACAGGGGCCGATCGGACCTCCACTATGGCTACACCTTC
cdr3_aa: CASSSDRGRSDLHYGYTF

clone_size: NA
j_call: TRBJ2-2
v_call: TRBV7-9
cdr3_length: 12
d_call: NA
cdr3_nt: TGTGCCAGCAGCCCAACAACCGGGGAGCTGTTTTTT
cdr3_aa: CASSPTTGELFF

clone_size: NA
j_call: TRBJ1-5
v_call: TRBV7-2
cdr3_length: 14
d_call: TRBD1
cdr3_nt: TGTGCCAGCAGCGACAGGGGTGGCAATCAGCCCCAGCATTTT
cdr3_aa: CASSDRGGNQPQHF